The 29 T cell receptor beta chains in this list originate from one sample, sequenced in a study of cytomegalovirus exposure and HLA in healthy donors. Primers: 60 Vbeta forward and 13 Jbeta reverse. Sequencing used immunoSEQ multiplex PCR; TCRdb keeps in-frame clones, though not all of them. The sample holds more than 140,000 clones, 60% to 80% seen once. The sequencing input was PBMCs. These receptors were obtained from a man aged 40-50 years in good health and CMV-seronegative.

Comments on this clone: Mismatch with germline at one junction end may stem from a read error. For the CDR3, the DNA is TGTGCCAGCAGTTTCCCGCAGGGACAGCAAATATATGGCTACCCCTTC. Its translation: CASSFPQGQQIYGYPF. The chain is built from TRBV28 and TRBJ1-2; 7 bases are a match to TRBD1. The CDR3 consists of 16 residues. Germline V gives CDR1 MDHEN, CDR2 SYDVKM.

This clone has just one count. The chain has TRBV29-1 and TRBJ1-2, with 7 bases aligning to TRBD1. V trimming: 6 bases; J trimming: 3 bases; junction bases outside the gene matches: 25. The CDR3 length is 19 residues. Germline V gene data show CDR1 as SQVTM and CDR2 as ANQGSEA. As DNA, the CDR3 is TGCAGCGTCCGATTTTTTGCAGGCACAGGGGAGGCATGGGACTATGGCTACACCTTC. Translating gives CSVRFFAGTGEAWDYGYTF.

The chain employs TRBV4-1 and TRBJ2-2; tentative D call: TRBD2 (7 bases). Per germline, CDR1 MGHRA and CDR2 YSYEKL. Trimming took 4 bases from V and 6 from J, leaving 27 bases between them. The CDR3 sequence is 19 residues long. As DNA, the CDR3 is TGCGCCAGCAGCCCTAAAAGCGGAGGTAAGGGGGGGCTGTCCGGGGAGCTGTTTTTT. Its protein product is CASSPKSGGKGGLSGELFF.

The rearrangement links TRBV9 to TRBJ1-6; 9 bases are a match to TRBD1. The ends lost 4 bases at V and 4 bases at J; junction bases unmatched: 6. Germline V lookup: CDR1 SGDLS, CDR2 YYNGEE. The length of the CDR3 is 16 residues. CDR3 sequence: CASSSRTGAYNSPLHF. Written as DNA, the CDR3 is TGTGCCAGCAGCTCCCGGACAGGGGCTTATAATTCACCCCTCCACTTT.

J is TRBJ2-7 and V is TRBV19, with TRBD1 as a possible D gene (5 bases). The CDR3 runs 14 residues. Germline V CDR1 and CDR2: LNHDA, SQIVND (reference sequence). V was pared by 5 bases and J by 6 bases, with 17 bases between. CDR3 DNA sequence: TGTGCCAGTAGTTTTGACAGAGCGTCTTCCGAGCAGTACTTC. Protein product: CASSFDRASSEQYF.

The chain carries TRBV27 and TRBJ2-7; possible D gene TRBD1, 6 bases. V dropped 7 bases and J dropped 0 bases, with 10 bases sitting between them. The CDR3 sequence is 13 residues long. CDR1 is MNHEY, CDR2 SMNVEV, per germline (reference sequence). CDR3 in DNA: TGTGCCAGCAATTCGGACAGCTCCTACGAGCAGTACTTC. Its translation: CASNSDSSYEQYF.

The rearrangement joins TRBV7-9 to TRBJ1-3, with a weak D call TRBD1 (6 bases). CDR1 and CDR2 (germline): SEHNR, FQNEAQ (reference sequence). This CDR3 has 16 amino acids. V was cut by 4 bases and J by 5 bases, with 18 bases left in between. CDR3 sequence reads: CASSSYQGSARNTIYF. CDR3 DNA sequence: TGTGCCAGCAGCTCTTACCAGGGGTCTGCGAGAAACACCATATATTTT.

This chain uses TRBV25-1 with TRBJ1-5, with 8 positions matching TRBD1. CDR3 size: 15 residues. J was trimmed by 5 bases and V by 1 base; bases with no gene match: 4. The germline V gene has CDR1 MGHDK and CDR2 SYGVNS. The CDR3 sequence: CASSEFGQGDQPQHF. CDR3 nucleotide sequence: TGTGCCAGCAGTGAATTTGGACAGGGAGATCAGCCCCAGCATTTT.

This clone was seen a few times. This chain uses TRBV27 with TRBJ1-5; a weak D match, TRBD1 (5 bases). V lost 5 bases and J 6 bases, leaving 14 bases between the germline ends. There are 14 residues in the CDR3. Germline CDR1 is MNHEY and CDR2 is SMNVEV (reference sequence). The DNA for the CDR3 is TGTGCCAGCAGTCCCAGGGAATCCGCTCAGCCCCAGCATTTT. Amino acids: CASSPRESAQPQHF.

As regards this clone: Other nucleotide sequences from this sample produce the same CDR3. V usage is TRBV6-4 and J usage is TRBJ1-5, with D perhaps matching TRBD1 (6 bases). This CDR3 region has 13 residues. V shed 6 bases and J shed 6 bases, with 12 bases lying between them. Looked up from germline, CDR1 is MRHNA and CDR2 is SNTAGT. CDR3 sequence: CASSTGSGQPQHF. DNA of the CDR3: TGTGCCAGCAGCACAGGGTCCGGTCAGCCCCAGCATTTT.

The CDR3 bases are TGTGCCAGCGGACAAACAGGGGTTAGGGTTAGCAATCAGCCCCAGCATTTT. Protein product: CASGQTGVRVSNQPQHF. The chain links TRBV28 to TRBJ1-5; 7 bases are a match to TRBD1. Germline V gives CDR1 MDHEN, CDR2 SYDVKM. Trimming took 8 bases from V and 0 from J; bases not matched to a gene: 13. This CDR3 has 17 residues. Full variable domain (outside the CDR3, taken from reference TRBV28 and TRBJ1-5): DVKVTQSSRYLVKRTGEKVFLECVQDMDHENMFWYRQDPGLGLRLIYFSYDVKMKEKGDIPEGYSVSREKKERFSLILESASTNQTSMYLCASGQTGVRVSNQPQHFGDGTRLSIL.

The chain is built from TRBV5-5 and TRBJ1-2; TRBD1 matches at 8 bases. The V gene end was trimmed by 6 bases and the J gene end by 5 bases; junction bases not matched to a gene: 9. The CDR3 runs 14 residues. From germline, CDR1 is SGHKS and CDR2 YYEKEE (reference sequence). DNA of the CDR3: TGTGCCAGCAACCCGACAGGGGTCGGGTATGGCTACACCTTC. Encoded protein: CASNPTGVGYGYTF.

This rearrangement joins TRBV5-1 to TRBJ2-7; 8 nucleotides align to TRBD1. The CDR3 totals 14 residues. CDR1 is SGHRS and CDR2 is YFSETQ in the germline V gene. V lost 4 bases, J lost 2 bases, and 5 bases stayed unmatched. The CDR3 sequence is CASSPGQVTYEQYF. The DNA of the CDR3 is TGCGCCAGCAGCCCGGGACAGGTAACCTACGAGCAGTACTTC.

Worth noting for this clone: At one of its ends the junction is not consistent with the germline gene, which may arise from a read error. This sequence joins TRBV6-1 and TRBJ2-1, with D perhaps matching TRBD1 (5 bases). In germline, CDR1 is MNHNS, CDR2 SASEGT. The CDR3 has 15 residues. CDR3 in DNA: TGTGCCAGCAGTGAAATAGACAGAGAGTACAATGAGCAGCTCTTC. Translated, it gives CASSEIDREYNEQLF.

This clone was detected a few times. V is TRBV2 and J is TRBJ1-1, with D possibly matching TRBD1 (6 bases). CDR1 and CDR2 (germline): SNHLY, FYNNEI. The CDR3 loop spans 14 amino acids. Trimming removed 7 bases from V and 6 bases from J, with 18 bases in between. DNA of the CDR3: TGTGCCAGCAACCGGGGGGCGCGGGGCCCTGAAGCTTTCTTT. Its protein product is CASNRGARGPEAFF.

The V call is TRBV6-5, the J call TRBJ1-2, with 9 bases lining up with TRBD1. The CDR3 extends over 14 amino acids. Germline CDR1 MNHEY, CDR2 SVGAGI. V dropped 2 bases and J dropped 7; count of bases not matched to a gene: 5. The CDR3 spells CASSYTGQGGGYTF. The CDR3, as DNA: TGTGCCAGCAGTTACACGGGACAGGGCGGTGGCTACACCTTC.

The chain combines TRBV10-1 with TRBJ1-6; D remains unclear. Per the germline V gene, CDR1 is WNHNN and CDR2 is SYGVQD (reference sequence). V lost 6 bases, J lost 6 bases, and 9 bases lay in between. The CDR3 covers 13 residues. CDR3 coding DNA: TGCGCCAGCAGGACTGATCCTAATTCACCCCTCCACTTT. This encodes CASRTDPNSPLHF.

The chain is built from TRBV5-5 and TRBJ1-2; no clear D. The CDR3 is 12 amino acids. Trimming shortened V by 4 bases and J by 4 bases, and 8 bases separated the two germline ends. CDR1 is SGHKS, CDR2 YYEKEE, per germline (reference sequence). CDR3 sequence: CASSLTLYGYTF. Here the CDR3 DNA reads TGTGCCAGCAGCCTCACTCTCTATGGCTACACCTTC.

The chain couples TRBV7-9 to TRBJ2-7; TRBD2 agrees at 12 bases. Germline CDR1 and CDR2: SEHNR and FQNEAQ (reference sequence). The CDR3 contains 19 residues. V lost 6 bases to trimming and J lost 0 bases; unmatched junction nucleotides: 15. The CDR3 DNA sequence: TGTGCCAGCAGTCAAAATTTGGTGACTAGCGGGGGCTACTCCTACGAGCAGTACTTC. It is translated as CASSQNLVTSGGYSYEQYF.

The CDR3 DNA is TGTGCCAGCAGCGAGTCTGGGGCCAACGTCCTGACTTTC. Protein sequence: CASSESGANVLTF. V and J are TRBV2 and TRBJ2-6, with D uncertain. This CDR3 has 13 residues. CDR1 is SNHLY, CDR2 FYNNEI, per germline. V was pared by 6 bases and J by 1 base, with 4 bases between.

The CDR3 bases are TGTGCCAGCAAATACCAGGGGCCTTGGGACACTGAAGCTTTCTTT. It encodes CASKYQGPWDTEAFF. The rearrangement links TRBV6-6 to TRBJ1-1, with D possibly matching TRBD1 (6 bases). Trimming took 7 bases from V and 3 from J, leaving 18 bases between them. The CDR3 covers 15 residues. Germline V lookup: CDR1 MNHNY, CDR2 SVGAGI (reference sequence).

This clone was counted a single time. The chain has TRBV27 and TRBJ1-1; D may be TRBD1 (6 bases). This CDR3 comprises 15 residues. V was cut by 6 bases and J by 5 bases, with 19 bases left in between. Germline V gene lookup returns CDR1 MNHEY and CDR2 SMNVEV (reference sequence). The DNA for the CDR3 is TGTGCCAGCAGCTCCGCGGAGAGGGGGTGGACTGAAGCTTTCTTT. Its translation: CASSSAERGWTEAFF.

The V gene is TRBV2, the J gene TRBJ1-6; 12 bases are a match to TRBD1. Germline V gives CDR1 SNHLY, CDR2 FYNNEI. This CDR3 region has 13 residues. V shed 4 bases, J shed 14 bases, and the junction held 3 bases outside the gene matches. The CDR3 DNA reads TGTGCCAGCAGTGGGGGACAGGGGGCCACCCTCCACTTT. It encodes CASSGGQGATLHF.

The chain has TRBV7-3 and TRBJ1-1, with D perhaps TRBD1 (6 bases). V was trimmed by 5 bases and J by 9 bases, leaving 16 bases between them. The CDR3 totals 13 residues. CDR1 and CDR2 from the germline V gene are SGHTA and FQGTGA. In DNA, the CDR3 is TGTGCCAGCAGCGCCTCAGTCCAGGGGAAAGCTTTCTTT. Its translation is CASSASVQGKAFF. The whole variable domain, remainder taken from reference TRBV7-3 and TRBJ1-1, is GAGVSQTPSNKVTEKGKYVELRCDPISGHTALYWYRQSLGQGPEFLIYFQGTGAADDSGLPNDRFFAVRPEGSVSTLKIQRTERGDSAVYLCASSASVQGKAFFGQGTRLTVV.

This clone turned up a few times. The rearrangement links TRBV6-5 to TRBJ2-1, with 7 bases identical to TRBD2. Trimming at V came to 4 bases and at J to 0 bases, leaving 6 bases not matched to a gene. The CDR3 length is 16 residues. Germline V lookup: CDR1 MNHEY, CDR2 SVGAGI. The CDR3 nucleotides read TGTGCCAGCAGTTCGCTGCGCGGGGGCTCCTACAATGAGCAGTTCTTC. This translates into CASSSLRGGSYNEQFF.

This clone was found once. The chain joins TRBV7-2 to TRBJ2-7; D remains ambiguous. The CDR3 sequence is 13 residues long. Germline V CDR1 and CDR2: SGHTA, FQGNSA. Trimming shortened V by 1 base and J by 3 bases, and 7 bases separated the two germline ends. CDR3 sequence (DNA): TGTGCCAGCAGCTTAGGCCGCGGCTACGAGCAGTACTTC. This sequence encodes CASSLGRGYEQYF.

A single count supports this clone. This chain uses TRBV18 with TRBJ2-1; D is possibly TRBD1 (5 bases). The CDR3 runs 14 residues. Germline CDR1 reads KGHSH; CDR2 reads LQKENI. Between the trimmed V and J ends, which lost 8 bases and 0 bases, there was a span of 11 bases. The CDR3 region is CASRTSRSYNEQFF. The CDR3 DNA reads TGTGCCAGCCGGACATCTCGCTCCTACAATGAGCAGTTCTTC.

The chain combines TRBV1 with TRBJ2-7; TRBD1 was called by the table and not checked on the DNA. TRBV1 is marked as a pseudogene. The CDR3 loop spans 16 amino acids. CDR3 protein: CTSSPTGDRVRYEQYF. The CDR3 DNA sequence: TGCACCAGCAGTCCAACCGGTGACAGGGTAAGATACGAGCAGTACTTC.

CDR3 nucleotide sequence: TGTGCCAGCAGTCCCGACAGGAACCCCAATCAGCCCCAGCATTTT. Its protein product is CASSPDRNPNQPQHF. The rearrangement uses TRBV2 and TRBJ1-5; tentatively, D is TRBD1 (6 bases). CDR3 length equals 15 residues. Germline CDR1 SNHLY, CDR2 FYNNEI. V lost 5 bases and J lost 3, with 14 bases in between.